What follows are 25 T cell receptor beta chains derived from one specimen sequenced in a study of beta chain features in type 1 diabetes. Broader study findings: Type 1 diabetes patients had TCRB CDR3s that were shorter (moderately but significantly so) in all four CD4+ subsets.

These receptors' antigens are unknown. Investigators reverse transcribed all isolated RNA, so they sequenced expressed TCRB transcripts. Libraries were prepared by immunoSEQ multiplex PCR; TCRdb keeps only in-frame clonotypes and omits some of them. This repertoire shows over 150,000 clones, approximately 8.1% found once; its top ten account for 0.94%. Source material: central memory CD4+ T cells from blood. These receptors came from a woman in her thirties or forties with type 1 diabetes.

This clone was observed many times. This CDR3 is CASSLEGEEKLFF. The CDR3 DNA is TGTGCCAGCAGCTTAGAGGGGGAGGAAAAACTGTTTTTT. The chain links TRBV7-9 to TRBJ1-4, with D possibly matching TRBD1 (6 bases). Germline V gene lookup returns CDR1 SEHNR and CDR2 FQNEAQ (reference sequence). This CDR3 spans 13 amino acids. V was pared by 1 base and J by 8 bases, with 8 bases between.

This chain connects TRBV6-5 to TRBJ1-1; 7 positions match TRBD1. V was clipped by 5 bases and J by 11 bases; unmatched bases: 14. Germline CDR1 reads MNHEY; CDR2 reads SVGAGI. This CDR3 has 14 residues. CDR3 nucleotides: TGTGCCAGCAGTACAAATAACAGGGGCCGTGGTGCTTTCTTT. Its translation is CASSTNNRGRGAFF.

The rearrangement uses TRBV30 and TRBJ1-1; the D is unclear. The CDR3 is 11 amino acids. CDR1 and CDR2 from the germline V gene are GTSNPN and SVGIG (reference sequence). Trimming took off 0 bases at V and 7 bases at J, with 6 bases between the two ends. CDR3 sequence reads: CAWSVEGEAFF. Written as DNA, the CDR3 is TGTGCCTGGAGTGTAGAGGGTGAAGCTTTCTTT.

V usage is TRBV5-6 and J usage is TRBJ2-7; weak D call: TRBD1 (5 bases). Germline values: CDR1 SGHDT, CDR2 YYEEEE. V lost 1 base and J 5 bases, leaving 16 bases between the germline ends. The CDR3 runs 15 residues. The CDR3 DNA reads as TGTGCCAGCAGCTTGCGGTCGCAGGGTCGCCACGAGCAGTACTTC. Translated: CASSLRSQGRHEQYF. Full variable domain (rest looked up from reference TRBV5-6 and TRBJ2-7): DAGVTQSPTHLIKTRGQQVTLRCSPKSGHDTVSWYQQALGQGPQFIFQYYEEEERQRGNFPDRFSGHQFPNYSSELNVNALLLGDSALYLCASSLRSQGRHEQYFGPGTRLTVT.

This clone was recorded a few times. This chain joins TRBV27 and TRBJ2-1, with D possibly matching TRBD2 (6 bases). Germline V gene lookup returns CDR1 MNHEY and CDR2 SMNVEV (reference sequence). CDR3 size: 18 residues. Trimming cost V 0 bases and J 0 bases, with 15 bases left between them. CDR3 bases: TGTGCCAGCAGTTTATCCGGGACTCACCTGAGCTCCTACAATGAGCAGTTCTTC. Its translation is CASSLSGTHLSSYNEQFF.

The chain has TRBV28 and TRBJ1-5; TRBD1 agrees at 7 bases. With 6 bases clipped from V and 2 bases from J, the junction kept 4 bases outside the gene matches. The CDR3 covers 14 residues. Germline-derived CDR1 and CDR2 are MDHEN and SYDVKM. The CDR3 sequence: CASSTGAGNQPQHF. The CDR3, as DNA: TGTGCCAGCAGCACAGGGGCGGGCAATCAGCCCCAGCATTTT.

This clone appeared a few times. The chain combines TRBV14 with TRBJ2-5; the match to TRBD2 covers 14 bases. Trimming took 3 bases from V and 9 from J; bases not matched to a gene: 3. Germline-derived CDR1 and CDR2 are SGHDN and FVKESK. This CDR3 has 14 amino acids. The CDR3 protein is CASSQWTSGRSQYF. CDR3 bases: TGTGCCAGCAGCCAGTGGACTAGCGGGAGGTCCCAGTACTTC.

Only a few counts were recorded for this clone. The chain links TRBV15 to TRBJ2-7; D is unresolved. The CDR3 extends over 12 amino acids. The ends were cut back, 1 base at V and 7 bases at J, with 8 bases in the middle. Looked up from germline, CDR1 is LNHNV and CDR2 is YYDKDF (reference sequence). The CDR3 reads CATSRAGREQYF. CDR3 bases: TGTGCCACCAGCAGAGCGGGTCGGGAGCAGTACTTC.

This rearrangement joins TRBV4-1 to TRBJ2-1, with D perhaps matching TRBD2 (6 bases). The length of the CDR3 is 17 residues. The germline V gene encodes CDR1 MGHRA and CDR2 YSYEKL. The V gene lost 4 bases and the J gene lost 6 bases, with 22 bases spanning the gap. In DNA form, the CDR3 reads TGCGCCAGCAGCCCCGGTGGAGGGTACGAAGGAGGCAATGAGCAGTTCTTC. Translating gives CASSPGGGYEGGNEQFF.

This clone has just a few counts. The V call is TRBV7-6, the J call TRBJ2-3; TRBD1 matches at 7 bases. V was clipped by 5 bases and J by 6 bases; unmatched bases: 8. Germline CDR1 reads SGHVS; CDR2 reads FNYEAQ. This CDR3 is 14 amino acids long. In DNA, the CDR3 is TGTGCCAGCAGCCCGGGACAGACGAGCGATACGCAGTATTTT. It translates to CASSPGQTSDTQYF.

Only a few counts were recorded for this clone. This sequence joins TRBV2 and TRBJ2-7; a possible D gene is TRBD1 (6 bases). The CDR3 covers 15 residues. Per germline, CDR1 SNHLY and CDR2 FYNNEI. V lost 4 bases and J 1 base, leaving 14 bases between the germline ends. CDR3 sequence reads: CASSGTGSLSYEQYF. Written as DNA, the CDR3 is TGTGCCAGCAGTGGAACAGGGAGTTTGTCCTACGAGCAGTACTTC.

This clone was detected many times. J is TRBJ2-7 and V is TRBV27; the match to TRBD1 covers 9 bases. The CDR3 contains 14 residues. The V gene's germline CDR1 is MNHEY and CDR2 SMNVEV (reference sequence). Germline trimming cut 5 bases from V and 5 bases from J; bases unmatched to any gene: 7. This chain's CDR3 is CASSRRDREDEQYF. CDR3 nucleotides: TGTGCCAGCAGTCGACGGGACAGGGAAGACGAGCAGTACTTC.

This clone was counted a few times. The chain is built from TRBV27 and TRBJ2-1, with D maybe TRBD2 (7 bases). Germline V CDR1 and CDR2: MNHEY, SMNVEV (reference sequence). The CDR3 runs 15 residues. V dropped 4 bases and J dropped 2 bases, with 12 bases sitting between them. The CDR3 loop is CASSSTGGPYNEQFF. Written as DNA, the CDR3 is TGTGCCAGCAGTTCCACCGGGGGGCCCTACAATGAGCAGTTCTTC.

Ten or more counts support this clone. This chain uses TRBV30 with TRBJ1-2; unclear D gene. The V gene's germline CDR1 is GTSNPN and CDR2 SVGIG (reference sequence). This CDR3 has 11 amino acids. Trimming stripped 5 bases from V and 3 bases from J, with 7 bases between. CDR3 sequence: CAWGSYYGYTF. CDR3 DNA sequence: TGTGCCTGGGGGAGCTACTATGGCTACACCTTC.

The table lists this clone with a few counts. The chain joins TRBV11-1 to TRBJ2-1; 13 bases map to TRBD2. CDR1 SGHAT and CDR2 FQDESV come from the germline V gene (reference sequence). CDR3 length: 18 residues. The ends lost 5 bases at V and 3 bases at J; junction bases unmatched: 10. As DNA, the CDR3 is TGTGCCAGCAGCCCCGGACTAGCGGGGGCCTACATCTACAATGAGCAGTTCTTC. Translating gives CASSPGLAGAYIYNEQFF. Full variable domain (outside the CDR3, taken from reference TRBV11-1 and TRBJ2-1): EAEVAQSPRYKITEKSQAVAFWCDPISGHATLYWYRQILGQGPELLVQFQDESVVDDSQLPKDRFSAERLKGVDSTLKIQPAELGDSAMYLCASSPGLAGAYIYNEQFFGPGTRLTVL.

This clone was recorded a few times. The genes are TRBV27 and TRBJ2-1; tentative D call: TRBD1 (6 bases). Germline V gene sequence: CDR1 MNHEY, CDR2 SMNVEV (reference sequence). The V and J ends lost 8 bases and 4 bases respectively, with 18 bases between them. The CDR3 is 15 residues long. DNA for the CDR3: TGTGCCAGCTTCCAGGGGACAAATCCTTACAATGAGCAGTTCTTC. This translates into CASFQGTNPYNEQFF.

The chain has TRBV6-6 and TRBJ1-3; TRBD1 matches 7 bases. The CDR3 spans 15 residues. Germline V gives CDR1 MNHNY, CDR2 SVGAGI (reference sequence). V dropped 4 bases and J dropped 0; count of bases not matched to a gene: 3. The CDR3 region has the DNA TGTGCCAGCAGTTCGACAGGGCACTCTGGAAACACCATATATTTT. Residues: CASSSTGHSGNTIYF.

This rearrangement joins TRBV11-1 to TRBJ2-7; the match to TRBD1 covers 7 bases. The CDR3 is made up of 15 amino acids. Germline V gives CDR1 SGHAT, CDR2 FQDESV (reference sequence). V gave up 5 bases and J gave up 3 bases; unmatched junction bases: 10. The CDR3 loop is CASSLLTGQDYEQYF. The CDR3 DNA follows: TGTGCCAGCAGCCTACTTACAGGACAGGACTACGAGCAGTACTTC.

The chain is built from TRBV2 and TRBJ1-2; 9 bases match TRBD1. The CDR3 consists of 14 residues. The germline V gene encodes CDR1 SNHLY and CDR2 FYNNEI. The V segment lost 1 base and the J segment 9 bases; nucleotides outside the gene matches: 6. CDR3 sequence (DNA): TGTGCCAGCAGTGAAGACCTAGGGACAGGGAGCTACACCTTC. It yields the protein CASSEDLGTGSYTF.

The chain joins TRBV30 to TRBJ1-5, with 7 bases aligning to TRBD1. The V segment lost 7 bases and the J segment 4 bases; nucleotides outside the gene matches: 7. This CDR3 is built from 13 residues. The V gene's germline CDR1 is GTSNPN and CDR2 SVGIG (reference sequence). The chain's CDR3 is CAYRGQSNQPQHF. Here the CDR3 DNA reads TGTGCCTACCGGGGACAGTCTAATCAGCCCCAGCATTTT.

This clone has a handful of counts. The V and J genes are TRBV15 and TRBJ1-1, with D unclear. The CDR3 is 14 residues long. V lost 0 bases, J lost 5 bases, and 10 bases lay in between. The germline gives CDR1 LNHNV, CDR2 YYDKDF (reference sequence). The CDR3 nucleotides are TGTGCCACCAGCAGAGAACTTACCGGGACTGAAGCTTTCTTT. Amino acid sequence: CATSRELTGTEAFF.

This clone was seen a handful of times. The chain uses TRBV4-2 and TRBJ2-7, with a tentative D call TRBD2 (7 bases). The CDR3 extends over 14 amino acids. Germline V gives CDR1 LGHNA, CDR2 YNFKEQ. V gave up 0 bases and J gave up 6 bases, with 12 bases separating them. In DNA form, the CDR3 reads TGTGCCAGCAGCCAAGATCCAGGGGAGGGCGAGCAGTACTTC. The encoded protein is CASSQDPGEGEQYF.

The chain combines TRBV28 with TRBJ1-2, with D perhaps TRBD1 (6 bases). V lost 8 bases to trimming and J lost 1 base, with 14 bases between them. Germline V gene data show CDR1 as MDHEN and CDR2 as SYDVKM. The CDR3 runs to 14 residues. CDR3 amino acids: CASGRQDDNYGYTF. The CDR3 nucleotides read TGTGCCAGCGGGAGACAGGACGATAACTATGGCTACACCTTC.

This clone showed up just a few times. V and J are TRBV28 and TRBJ2-2; D is uncertain. CDR3 length equals 12 residues. Germline V gene data show CDR1 as MDHEN and CDR2 as SYDVKM. Trimming pared 3 bases from V and 5 bases from J, leaving 4 bases between. This CDR3 reads CASSLRTGELFF. The CDR3 DNA reads TGTGCCAGCAGTTTGAGAACCGGGGAGCTGTTTTTT.

The sample holds a few counts of this clone. V is TRBV7-6 and J is TRBJ1-2, with unresolved D. The V and J ends lost 4 bases and 8 bases respectively, with 8 bases between them. The CDR3 is 11 amino acids. Germline CDR1 and CDR2: SGHVS and FNYEAQ. As DNA, the CDR3 is TGTGCCAGCAGCTCGAGGGTAGGCTACACCTTC. This translates into CASSSRVGYTF. Together with reference TRBV7-6 and TRBJ1-2, the CDR3 gives the full variable domain: GAGVSQSPRYKVTKRGQDVALRCDPISGHVSLYWYRQALGQGPEFLTYFNYEAQQDKSGLPNDRFSAERPEGSISTLTIQRTEQRDSAMYRCASSSRVGYTFGSGTRLTVV.